This entry features one T cell receptor beta chain sequence. TCRdb re-called the 5' RACE reads and gives one entry per CDR3 protein, without DNA. Reported are under 600,000 distinct CDR3 sequences; the ten largest clones contain over 1.1%. The sample comes from a study of T cells expressing NK-cell markers. Germline CDR1 reads MNHEY; CDR2 reads SVGAGI. The CDR3 is 18 residues long. This receptor was obtained from a woman in her forties or fifties in good health. The sample was blood T cells: a sorted CD56 or NKG2C T cell subset, CD4+ or CD8+ T cells, or bulk PBMC T cells (not recorded which). The chain carries TRBV6-5 and TRBJ2-3; the D gene TCRdb calls, TRBD2, cannot be checked with no DNA. The CDR3 loop is CASSYSGASERITDTQYF.